This T cell receptor (beta chain) was profiled in a study of shared clonotypes between healthy human individuals. Overall study results and limits: Clonotype sharing among donors was expected to depend on sequencing depth.

Donors comprised healthy HIV-negative adults lacking recent acute infections or vaccinations. Of note for this clone: Its antigen is unidentified.

Germline V gene sequence: CDR1 SGHTA, CDR2 FQGTGA. With V trimmed by 6 bases and J by 5 bases, 16 bases remained unmatched. The CDR3 has 16 amino acids. Assay: immunoSEQ multiplex PCR; the TCRdb copy retains only in-frame clones and omits some. The sample lists some 1,100,000 clones; roughly 74% were seen once. This chain links TRBV7-3 with TRBJ2-7, with 7 bases fitting TRBD2. The sequencing sample was made of memory CD4+ T cells from PBMCs. Subset reported: CD45RA-negative fraction. The sequence derives from a man between 18 and 29 years old in good health. Some clones in this sample may be carry-over from other donors' samples. This CDR3 reads CASSMTTGRTRDEQYF. The CDR3 DNA follows: TGTGCCAGCAGTATGACAACCGGCCGGACTAGGGACGAGCAGTACTTC.